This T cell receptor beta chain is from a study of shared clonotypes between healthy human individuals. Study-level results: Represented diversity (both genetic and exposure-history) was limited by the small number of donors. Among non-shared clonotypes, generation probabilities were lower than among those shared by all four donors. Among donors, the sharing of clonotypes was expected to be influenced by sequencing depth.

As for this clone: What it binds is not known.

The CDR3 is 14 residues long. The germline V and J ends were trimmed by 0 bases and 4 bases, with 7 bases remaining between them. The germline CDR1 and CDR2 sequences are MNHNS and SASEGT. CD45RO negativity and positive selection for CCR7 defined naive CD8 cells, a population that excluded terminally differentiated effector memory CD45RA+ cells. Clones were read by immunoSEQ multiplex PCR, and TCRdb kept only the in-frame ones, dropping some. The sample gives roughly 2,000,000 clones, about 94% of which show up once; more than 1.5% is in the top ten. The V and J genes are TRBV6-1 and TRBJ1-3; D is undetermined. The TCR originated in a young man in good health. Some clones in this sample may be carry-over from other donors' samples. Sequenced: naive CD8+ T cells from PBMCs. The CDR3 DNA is TGTGCCAGCAGTGAAGCGGGGTCGGGAAACACCATATATTTT. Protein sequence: CASSEAGSGNTIYF.